Listed here are 16 T cell receptor beta chains from one sample, sequenced in a study of CXCR3-negative and CXCR3-positive naive CD8 T cells. Study findings and constraints: Naive cells positive for CXCR3 carried more hydrophobic TRB CDR3s than CXCR3-negative ones.

The authors made the TRB cDNA libraries by 5' RACE using UMI labels. TCRdb reworked the 5' RACE reads into one entry per CDR3 protein, no DNA. This sample's table reports 6,000 to 8,500 distinct CDR3 sequences. These TCRs' antigens remain unknown. The material sequenced was naive CXCR3+ CD8+ T cells from blood. This sample's subset: CD45RO-CCR7+CD27+CD95- naive CD8+ T cells expressing CXCR3 (TNR3+). Receptors were obtained from a human donor in good health. Some clones in this sample may be carry-over from other donors' samples.

The chain combines TRBV29-1 with TRBJ2-5; TCRdb's D call, TRBD1, is unchecked because there is no DNA. The CDR3 consists of 17 residues. Germline V gives CDR1 SQVTM, CDR2 ANQGSEA. CDR3 protein: CSVRTRTGTGLQETQYF.

The chain employs TRBV20-1 and TRBJ2-1; TCRdb's D gene call, TRBD2, goes unchecked for lack of DNA. CDR1 and CDR2 from the germline V gene are DFQATT and SNEGSKA (reference sequence). This CDR3 is built from 14 residues. The CDR3 here is CENRVPSGGCEQFF.

In terms of frequency, this clonotype is medium-sized (0.01 to 0.1%). J is TRBJ1-4 and V is TRBV27. This CDR3 spans 11 amino acids. The germline V gene has CDR1 MNHEY and CDR2 SMNVEV (reference sequence). CDR3 residues: CASSSGEKLFF.

The rearrangement joins TRBV4-1 to TRBJ1-2; with no DNA, the TCRdb D assignment of TRBD1 cannot be verified. There are 18 residues in the CDR3. Germline V CDR1 and CDR2: MGHRA, YSYEKL. The chain's CDR3 is CASSQQTGYLDSNYGYTF.

This clonotype is deemed medium-sized (0.01 to 0.1%) by its frequency. CDR3 loop: CASSLPGLGEGEQFF. The chain joins TRBV7-6 to TRBJ2-1; the D call from TCRdb, TRBD2, cannot be confirmed without DNA. This CDR3 comprises 15 residues. The germline CDR1 and CDR2 sequences are SGHVS and FNYEAQ. Filled out from reference TRBV7-6 and TRBJ2-1, the complete variable domain reads GAGVSQSPRYKVTKRGQDVALRCDPISGHVSLYWYRQALGQGPEFLTYFNYEAQQDKSGLPNDRFSAERPEGSISTLTIQRTEQRDSAMYRCASSLPGLGEGEQFFGPGTRLTVL.

This sequence joins TRBV28 and TRBJ2-7. The CDR3 length is 14 residues. The germline V gene has CDR1 MDHEN and CDR2 SYDVKM. CDR3 residues: CASSFLWSSYEQYF.

V is TRBV29-1 and J is TRBJ2-7. CDR1 is SQVTM and CDR2 is ANQGSEA in the germline V gene. CDR3 length: 13 amino acids. The CDR3 region is CSVAGGISYEQYF.

In terms of frequency, this clonotype is medium-sized (0.01 to 0.1%). The genes are TRBV29-1 and TRBJ1-3; TCRdb returns TRBD1, unconfirmable since there is no DNA. Germline loops: CDR1 SQVTM, CDR2 ANQGSEA. This CDR3 contains 13 residues. The CDR3 here is CSVPAGPGNTIYF. Looking up the rest from reference TRBV29-1 and TRBJ1-3 gives the full variable domain: SAVISQKPSRDICQRGTSLTIQCQVDSQVTMMFWYRQQPGQSLTLIATANQGSEATYESGFVIDKFPISRPNLTFSTLTVSNMSPEDSSIYLCSVPAGPGNTIYFGEGSWLTVV.

This clonotype is labeled medium-sized based on frequency. The gene calls are TRBV7-9 and TRBJ2-1. Germline lookup yields CDR1 SEHNR and CDR2 FQNEAQ (reference sequence). The length of the CDR3 is 12 residues. The CDR3 protein is CASSLLRNEQFF.

V usage is TRBV7-9 and J usage is TRBJ2-7. The CDR3 is made up of 12 amino acids. Germline V lookup: CDR1 SEHNR, CDR2 FQNEAQ (reference sequence). The CDR3 here is CASSLIPTQQYF.

This clonotype is called medium-sized based on its frequency. The chain recombines TRBV29-1 with TRBJ1-4; TCRdb picks TRBD1, but there is no DNA to check that call. Germline-derived CDR1 and CDR2 are SQVTM and ANQGSEA. There are 15 residues in the CDR3. CDR3 sequence reads: CSVEVVGTGYEKLFF.

Frequency places this clonotype as medium-sized (0.01 to 0.1%). The chain couples TRBV20-1 to TRBJ1-1; no DNA is available, so the TRBD1 call from TCRdb remains unchecked. CDR1 is DFQATT and CDR2 is SNEGSKA in the germline V gene (reference sequence). This CDR3 has 14 amino acids. The CDR3 loop is CSATLYREDTEAFF.

The chain has TRBV5-1 and TRBJ1-1. This CDR3 is built from 14 residues. The germline gives CDR1 SGHRS, CDR2 YFSETQ. The CDR3 reads CASSLLGRNTEAFF.

The V and J genes are TRBV20-1 and TRBJ2-7; TCRdb reports TRBD1, a call that lacks DNA to check it against. Germline V CDR1 and CDR2: DFQATT, SNEGSKA (reference sequence). The CDR3 sequence is 13 residues long. The CDR3 loop reads CSATGTATYEQYF.

The chain couples TRBV20-1 to TRBJ2-3; TCRdb calls TRBD2, which cannot be checked without DNA. Germline CDR1 and CDR2: DFQATT and SNEGSKA (reference sequence). CDR3 size: 16 residues. CDR3 loop: CSARRTSGSSADTQYF.

In terms of frequency, this clonotype is medium-sized. The chain joins TRBV7-9 to TRBJ2-7; no DNA is available, so the TRBD1 call from TCRdb remains unchecked. The CDR3 runs 15 residues. The germline V gene has CDR1 SEHNR and CDR2 FQNEAQ (reference sequence). CDR3 protein: CASSLPGQGSVEQYF.